One sample yielded the 24 T cell receptor beta chains listed below, sequenced in a study of blood T cells in healthy people across ages. The second PCR ran about 7 to 12 cycles with a sample-barcoded 5' primer and J-beta primers. Each CDR3 protein gets one entry after TCRdb re-called the 5' RACE reads with MiXCR. Found here are around 1,600,000 distinct CDR3 sequences, under 55% of them singletons; the top ten hold less than 5%. The sample consisted of blood. The receptors here all came from a woman aged 18-29 years in good health.

This clonotype has a handful of counts. At one end, the junction sequence differs from germline, possibly due to a read error. The chain has TRBV5-1 and TRBJ2-5; 8 positions agree with TRBD2. The CDR3 is made up of 13 amino acids. Per germline, CDR1 SGHRS and CDR2 YFSETQ. The CDR3 loop reads CASSPLAEETQYF. As DNA, the CDR3 is TGTGCCAGCAGCCCACTAGCGGAAGAGACCCAGTACTTC.

The gene calls are TRBV6-1 and TRBJ1-3; unclear D gene. CDR1 and CDR2 from the germline V gene are MNHNS and SASEGT. The CDR3 totals 15 residues. V was pared by 3 bases and J by 0 bases, with 9 bases between. CDR3 nucleotides: TGTGCCAGCAGTGATGGACGGATCTCTGGAAACACCATATATTTT. This translates into CASSDGRISGNTIYF.

The rearrangement joins TRBV7-2 to TRBJ2-2; a possible D gene is TRBD2 (6 bases). The CDR3 sequence is 16 residues long. The germline gives CDR1 SGHTA, CDR2 FQGNSA. The ends were cut back, 4 bases at V and 4 bases at J, with 16 bases in the middle. This CDR3 reads CASSSQTGLSTGELFF. CDR3 bases: TGTGCCAGCAGCTCCCAAACGGGACTGAGCACCGGGGAGCTGTTTTTT. Full variable domain (outside the CDR3, taken from reference TRBV7-2 and TRBJ2-2): GAGVSQSPSNKVTEKGKDVELRCDPISGHTALYWYRQSLGQGLEFLIYFQGNSAPDKSGLPSDRFSAERTGGSVSTLTIQRTQQEDSAVYLCASSSQTGLSTGELFFGEGSRLTVL.

The chain carries TRBV20-1 and TRBJ1-5, with D possibly matching TRBD1 (5 bases). V dropped 5 bases and J dropped 0 bases, with 14 bases sitting between them. The CDR3 runs 15 residues. Germline CDR1 and CDR2: DFQATT and SNEGSKA (reference sequence). CDR3 DNA: TGCAGTGCTGCCTACACCAGGGTTAGCAATCAGCCCCAGCATTTT. Encoded protein: CSAAYTRVSNQPQHF.

This clonotype was detected once. The V and J genes are TRBV30 and TRBJ1-5; TRBD1 agrees at 7 bases. Germline V CDR1 and CDR2: GTSNPN, SVGIG (reference sequence). This CDR3 comprises 16 residues. With V trimmed by 1 base and J by 9 bases, 15 bases remained unmatched. The CDR3 loop is CAWSETGLVGMLPQHF. The CDR3 DNA reads TGTGCCTGGAGTGAGACAGGGCTTGTAGGGATGTTGCCCCAGCATTTT.

The V call is TRBV27, the J call TRBJ2-1, with 10 bases that match TRBD1. Trimming removed 3 bases from V and 10 bases from J; junction bases left unmatched: 6. The CDR3 is 14 residues long. The V gene's germline CDR1 is MNHEY and CDR2 SMNVEV (reference sequence). The CDR3 bases are TGTGCCAGCAGTTTCCGGGACAGGGGTTACGAGCAGTTCTTC. Translating it yields CASSFRDRGYEQFF.

This chain connects TRBV4-3 to TRBJ2-3; the match to TRBD2 covers 7 bases. Unmatched junction bases numbered 10, after V lost 4 bases and J lost 0 bases. Germline V lookup: CDR1 LGHNA, CDR2 YSLEER. CDR3 length: 17 amino acids. This CDR3 is CASSLSGLAASTDTQYF. As DNA, the CDR3 is TGCGCCAGCAGCCTATCCGGGCTAGCGGCTAGCACAGATACGCAGTATTTT.

This rearrangement joins TRBV27 to TRBJ2-4, with D possibly matching TRBD2 (6 bases). V lost 2 bases and J lost 7, with 12 bases in between. This CDR3 has 14 residues. CDR1 is MNHEY and CDR2 is SMNVEV in the germline V gene (reference sequence). Here the CDR3 reads CASSLKGGWNIQYF. CDR3 in DNA: TGTGCCAGCAGTTTAAAGGGAGGTTGGAACATTCAGTACTTC.

This clonotype was counted ten times or more. Its ends do not fully match the called genes, so a read error is possible. CDR3 sequence: CASSRDREYEQYF. The CDR3 DNA follows: TGTGCCAGCAGCAGGGACCGCGAGTACGAGCAGTACTTC. The genes are TRBV5-1 and TRBJ2-7; D tentatively fits TRBD1 or TRBD2 (5 bases each). The V gene's germline CDR1 is SGHRS and CDR2 YFSETQ. The CDR3 totals 13 residues.

This clonotype turned up a few times. The gene calls are TRBV7-9 and TRBJ2-3, with 7 positions matching TRBD2. CDR1 and CDR2 (germline): SEHNR, FQNEAQ (reference sequence). V trimming: 5 bases; J trimming: 6 bases; junction bases outside the gene matches: 8. The CDR3 has 14 residues. CDR3 in DNA: TGTGCCAGCAGCCCAAGCGGGAATGGGGATACGCAGTATTTT. Translated, it gives CASSPSGNGDTQYF.

The chain employs TRBV6-4 and TRBJ2-3; no reliable D call. Germline V lookup: CDR1 MRHNA, CDR2 SNTAGT. V was shortened by 1 base and J by 8 bases, with 13 bases between the two germline ends. CDR3 size: 14 residues. The CDR3 region is CASSDFPGKVTQYF. DNA of the CDR3: TGTGCCAGCAGTGACTTTCCAGGAAAAGTTACGCAGTATTTT.

This rearrangement joins TRBV27 to TRBJ2-1, with 7 bases that match TRBD2. Germline CDR1 and CDR2: MNHEY and SMNVEV (reference sequence). This CDR3 is 16 amino acids long. V lost 5 bases, J lost 2 bases, and 9 bases stayed unmatched. The CDR3 is CASSPWGGSPYNEQFF. CDR3 DNA: TGTGCCAGCAGTCCATGGGGGGGTAGCCCCTACAATGAGCAGTTCTTC.

This rearrangement joins TRBV27 to TRBJ1-1; D gene uncertain. CDR3 length: 14 residues. Germline V lookup: CDR1 MNHEY, CDR2 SMNVEV (reference sequence). The ends were cut back, 3 bases at V and 1 base at J, with 9 bases in the middle. DNA for the CDR3: TGTGCCAGCAGTTTTCTAAACGGGAACACTGAAGCTTTCTTT. Protein: CASSFLNGNTEAFF.

In this sample, this clonotype turned up once. V and J are TRBV20-1 and TRBJ2-1, with D perhaps matching TRBD2 (7 bases). The tail of the sequence fits TRBJ2-7 better, so the J call may be wrong. Germline values: CDR1 DFQATT, CDR2 SNEGSKA (reference sequence). The CDR3 sequence is 16 residues long. The CDR3 DNA follows: TGCAGTGCTAGAGGAATTATAGGCGGGGGCTACAATGAGCAGTACTTC. Translated, it gives CSARGIIGGGYNEQYF.

As concerns this clonotype: Compared with germline, one end of the junction differs, possibly owing to a read error. This chain uses TRBV6-5 with TRBJ2-4; no clear D gene. The length of the CDR3 is 16 residues. Germline V gene data show CDR1 as MNHEY and CDR2 as SVGAGI. The CDR3 here is CASSYSPYNTYNEQYF. CDR3 bases: TGTGCCAGTAGTTACTCTCCTTACAATACCTACAATGAGCAGTACTTC.

The rearrangement links TRBV11-2 to TRBJ1-1; TRBD1 matches 11 bases. The trim removed 2 bases at V and 1 base at J, leaving 9 bases unmatched. There are 18 residues in the CDR3. Per germline, CDR1 SGHAT and CDR2 FQNNGV. CDR3 DNA sequence: TGTGCCAGCAGCTTACCCTCCGGGACAGGGGGTACGAACACTGAAGCTTTCTTT. Its protein product is CASSLPSGTGGTNTEAFF.

This clonotype was seen more than once but under ten times. The chain recombines TRBV12-5 with TRBJ2-7; D ambiguous. The ends were cut back, 7 bases at V and 2 bases at J, with 15 bases in the middle. CDR1 is LGHNT and CDR2 is FRNRAP in the germline V gene. The CDR3 has 14 residues. The CDR3 sequence is CASAPGVTPYEQYF. Here the CDR3 DNA reads TGTGCTAGTGCTCCTGGGGTTACGCCCTACGAGCAGTACTTC. Based on the CDR3 plus reference TRBV12-5 and TRBJ2-7, the full variable domain is DARVTQTPRHKVTEMGQEVTMRCQPILGHNTVFWYRQTMMQGLELLAYFRNRAPLDDSGMPKDRFSAEMPDATLATLKIQPSEPRDSAVYFCASAPGVTPYEQYFGPGTRLTVT.

This clonotype has more than one count but fewer than ten. The chain combines TRBV4-3 with TRBJ2-7, with TRBD2 as a possible D gene (5 bases). Trimming pared 0 bases from V and 3 bases from J, leaving 15 bases between. Germline values: CDR1 LGHNA, CDR2 YSLEER. This CDR3 spans 16 amino acids. The CDR3 DNA is TGCGCCAGCAGCCAAGATGCGGGTTTTCCGTACTACGAGCAGTACTTC. The encoded protein is CASSQDAGFPYYEQYF.

The rearrangement links TRBV29-1 to TRBJ1-2; 12 nucleotides agree with TRBD1. V dropped 0 bases and J dropped 8; count of bases not matched to a gene: 16. Germline V gene sequence: CDR1 SQVTM, CDR2 ANQGSEA. This CDR3 spans 18 amino acids. The CDR3 is CSVEDRGDRGRGFFGYTF. CDR3 sequence (DNA): TGCAGCGTTGAAGATCGGGGGGACAGGGGGCGCGGTTTTTTCGGCTACACCTTC.

This clonotype was seen only a few times. The chain combines TRBV5-1 with TRBJ2-3; possible D gene TRBD2, 5 bases. Germline V gene data show CDR1 as SGHRS and CDR2 as YFSETQ. Deletions cut 5 bases from V and 0 bases from J, with 7 bases between. The CDR3 runs 13 residues. CDR3 residues: CASRGRSTDTQYF. CDR3 coding DNA: TGCGCCAGCAGGGGGAGAAGCACAGATACGCAGTATTTT. The complete variable domain, with remaining parts taken from reference TRBV5-1 and TRBJ2-3, reads KAGVTQTPRYLIKTRGQQVTLSCSPISGHRSVSWYQQTPGQGLQFLFEYFSETQRNKGNFPGRFSGRQFSNSRSEMNVSTLELGDSALYLCASRGRSTDTQYFGPGTRLTVL.

Note on this clonotype: One end of the junction is discordant with germline, which a read error may explain. The chain is built from TRBV11-2 and TRBJ1-2; 7 nucleotides match TRBD1. The length of the CDR3 is 15 residues. Germline CDR1 and CDR2: SGHAT and FQNNGV. This CDR3 reads CASSPRTGTNYGSTF. The CDR3 nucleotides are TGTGCCAGCAGCCCTCGGACAGGCACTAACTATGGCTCCACCTTC.

The chain couples TRBV7-3 to TRBJ2-7; D possibly corresponds to TRBD2 (6 bases). The tail of the sequence fits TRBJ2-5 better, so the J call may be wrong. This CDR3 has 15 residues. The V gene's germline CDR1 is SGHTA and CDR2 FQGTGA. CDR3 DNA: TGTGCCAGCAGCTTAACTAGCGGAGAGACGAAGACCCAGTACTTC. It encodes CASSLTSGETKTQYF.

This clonotype was observed a handful of times. This chain connects TRBV30 to TRBJ2-1; 10 bases match TRBD1. Per germline, CDR1 GTSNPN and CDR2 SVGIG (reference sequence). The CDR3 runs to 14 residues. With 2 bases clipped from V and 7 bases from J, the junction kept 5 bases outside the gene matches. Here the CDR3 DNA reads TGTGCCTGGAGTTTCCGGACAGGGGGTAATGAGCAGTTCTTC. Its protein is CAWSFRTGGNEQFF.

This clonotype has only a few counts. V is TRBV3-1 and J is TRBJ1-2; D call uncertain. Germline lookup yields CDR1 LGHDT and CDR2 YNNKEL (reference sequence). Trimming left V 3 bases short and J 5 bases short, with 13 bases between. CDR3 length: 14 amino acids. The CDR3 DNA follows: TGTGCCAGCAGCCAGGAGAGGCGGAATTATGGCTACACCTTC. It yields the protein CASSQERRNYGYTF. The full variable domain, rest sourced from reference TRBV3-1 and TRBJ1-2, is DTAVSQTPKYLVTQMGNDKSIKCEQNLGHDTMYWYKQDSKKFLKIMFSYNNKELIINETVPNRFSPKSPDKAHLNLHINSLELGDSAVYFCASSQERRNYGYTFGSGTRLTVV.